These 16 T cell receptor beta chains share one sample of origin, sequenced in a study of T-cell reconstitution after alpha-beta-depleted transplantation in children. This sample's TCRbeta library carried unique molecular identifier barcodes. TCRdb reanalysed the PCR reads using MiXCR and keeps one entry per CDR3 protein. The table has approximately 430,000 distinct CDR3 sequences, roughly 15% seen once. Sequencing used PBMCs, mostly from graft donor cells, obtained 360 days after TCRalphabeta/CD19-depleted stem cell transplant. These receptors came from a boy younger than two who had a stem cell transplant for Wiskott-Aldrich syndrome, so the T cells may come from the graft donor.

The rearrangement links TRBV7-9 to TRBJ1-2, with D unclear. Looked up from germline, CDR1 is SEHNR and CDR2 is FQNEAQ (reference sequence). The CDR3 length is 14 residues. V was shortened by 6 bases and J by 2 bases, with 13 bases between the two germline ends. CDR3 coding DNA: TGTGCCAGCAGGAGAAGTACAGTCAACTATGGCTACACCTTC. It codes for CASRRSTVNYGYTF.

This clonotype has more than one count but fewer than ten. The V gene is TRBV6-1, the J gene TRBJ2-1, with 9 bases identical to TRBD1. Germline trimming cut 2 bases from V and 7 bases from J; bases unmatched to any gene: 6. The germline CDR1 and CDR2 sequences are MNHNS and SASEGT. The CDR3 totals 15 residues. CDR3 region: CASSEWDRVMNEQFF. The CDR3 coding sequence is TGTGCCAGCAGTGAATGGGACAGGGTAATGAATGAGCAGTTCTTC.

V and J are TRBV24-1 and TRBJ2-1, with a weak D call TRBD1 (5 bases). CDR1 and CDR2 (germline): KGHDR, SFDVKD. The CDR3 is 15 residues long. Trimming took 3 bases from V and 6 from J, leaving 14 bases between them. The chain's CDR3 is CATSDPRWGGNEQFF. For the CDR3, the DNA is TGTGCCACCAGTGATCCTCGTTGGGGCGGCAATGAGCAGTTCTTC.

This chain joins TRBV5-1 and TRBJ2-1, with D perhaps matching TRBD2 (7 bases). V gave up 6 bases and J gave up 5 bases, with 21 bases separating them. CDR1 is SGHRS, CDR2 YFSETQ, per germline. The CDR3 extends over 16 amino acids. The CDR3 is CASNRVLGGLNNEQFF. Here the CDR3 DNA reads TGCGCCAGCAACCGGGTTCTCGGGGGGCTGAACAATGAGCAGTTCTTC.

This clonotype was seen ten or more times. The DNA for the CDR3 is TGTGCCAGCAGTTTAAACAGGGTGGTTTCATTCTTC. Its protein product is CASSLNRVVSFF. The genes are TRBV28 and TRBJ2-1; TRBD1 is a possible D gene (6 bases). CDR3 length: 12 residues. V was trimmed by 2 bases and J by 16 bases, leaving 15 bases between them. Germline V gene data show CDR1 as MDHEN and CDR2 as SYDVKM.

This clonotype was recorded a few times. V usage is TRBV19 and J usage is TRBJ2-1; D possibly corresponds to TRBD2 (5 bases). Germline assignment: CDR1 LNHDA and CDR2 SQIVND (reference sequence). The ends were cut back, 3 bases at V and 0 bases at J, with 9 bases in the middle. The length of the CDR3 is 15 residues. The CDR3 protein is CASSIRGSSYNEQFF. The CDR3 bases are TGTGCCAGTAGTATTAGAGGGAGCTCCTACAATGAGCAGTTCTTC.

The rearrangement links TRBV7-2 to TRBJ2-5; D is perhaps TRBD1 (7 bases). Trimming took off 2 bases at V and 4 bases at J, with 14 bases between the two ends. CDR1 and CDR2 from the germline V gene are SGHTA and FQGNSA. This CDR3 has 15 residues. The CDR3 bases are TGTGCCAGCAGCTTATCCAGGGGGAGGAGAGAGACCCAGTACTTC. Translated, it gives CASSLSRGRRETQYF.

This clonotype was detected only a few times. CDR3 region: CASSLNSGRLAGELFF. In DNA form, the CDR3 reads TGCGCCAGCAGCTTAAATAGCGGGAGGTTAGCCGGGGAGCTGTTTTTT. The chain has TRBV5-1 and TRBJ2-2; TRBD2 matches 10 bases. Germline-derived CDR1 and CDR2 are SGHRS and YFSETQ. V shed 2 bases and J 6 bases; nucleotides not matched to a gene: 7. This CDR3 region has 16 residues.

The chain uses TRBV28 and TRBJ2-2; 9 bases fit TRBD1. The CDR3 covers 17 residues. Germline values: CDR1 MDHEN, CDR2 SYDVKM. The trim removed 2 bases at V and 4 bases at J, leaving 8 bases unmatched. This CDR3 reads CASSLETGGPLTGELFF. In DNA, the CDR3 is TGTGCCAGCAGTTTAGAGACAGGGGGGCCTCTCACCGGGGAGCTGTTTTTT.

This clonotype has a handful of counts. The rearrangement uses TRBV11-1 and TRBJ2-7, with D perhaps being TRBD1 or TRBD2 (5 bases each). Germline-derived CDR1 and CDR2 are SGHAT and FQDESV (reference sequence). This CDR3 spans 17 amino acids. Deletions cut 2 bases from V and 2 bases from J, with 19 bases between. The CDR3 coding sequence is TGTGCCAGCAGCTTATTACGGGACCCTGTTATTCCCTACGAGCAGTACTTC. It specifies CASSLLRDPVIPYEQYF.

The gene calls are TRBV4-3 and TRBJ1-5, with D possibly TRBD1 on 5 matching bases. CDR1 is LGHNA and CDR2 is YSLEER in the germline V gene. The CDR3 sequence is 16 residues long. V shed 0 bases and J shed 7 bases, with 16 bases lying between them. The CDR3 sequence: CASSQDLPGGGQPQHF. DNA for the CDR3: TGCGCCAGCAGCCAAGATCTCCCCGGGGGAGGACAGCCCCAGCATTTT.

This clonotype was seen only a few times. The rearrangement uses TRBV2 and TRBJ2-1; 7 bases map to TRBD1. The germline gives CDR1 SNHLY, CDR2 FYNNEI. There are 17 residues in the CDR3. V trimming: 6 bases; J trimming: 0 bases; junction bases outside the gene matches: 11. Here the CDR3 reads CASRWDRFFSSYNEQFF. For the CDR3, the DNA is TGTGCCAGCAGATGGGACAGATTTTTTAGCTCCTACAATGAGCAGTTCTTC. Together with reference TRBV2 and TRBJ2-1, the CDR3 gives the full variable domain: EPEVTQTPSHQVTQMGQEVILRCVPISNHLYFYWYRQILGQKVEFLVSFYNNEISEKSEIFDDQFSVERPDGSNFTLKIRSTKLEDSAMYFCASRWDRFFSSYNEQFFGPGTRLTVL.

This clonotype appeared a few times. J is TRBJ2-5 and V is TRBV12-3 or TRBV12-4; the D call may be TRBD1 or TRBD2 (5 bases each). With 5 bases removed from V and 2 bases from J, the gap between germline ends came to 15 bases. The CDR3 is made up of 15 amino acids. CDR3 sequence reads: CASSPGTGVQETQYF. The CDR3 region has the DNA TGTGCCAGCAGTCCCGGGACCGGAGTACAAGAGACCCAGTACTTC.

The chain has TRBV20-1 and TRBJ2-4; D gene unclear. CDR1 and CDR2 (germline): DFQATT, SNEGSKA (reference sequence). Trimming left V 0 bases short and J 6 bases short, with 12 bases between. The CDR3 consists of 14 residues. The CDR3 loop is CSARDMKGLNIQYF. The CDR3, as DNA: TGCAGTGCTAGAGATATGAAGGGCCTAAACATTCAGTACTTC.

Ten or more counts support this clonotype. The chain uses TRBV12-3 or TRBV12-4 and TRBJ2-7; D remains unclear. The CDR3 length is 13 residues. Trimming cost V 3 bases and J 2 bases, with 8 bases left between them. As DNA, the CDR3 is TGTGCCAGCAGTTTTTCCTCAACCTACGAGCAGTACTTC. This translates into CASSFSSTYEQYF.

In its sample, this clonotype was seen a few times. The CDR3 nucleotides are TGTGCCAGCAGCGTCGAACGCGGGAGATTACCAGATACGCAGTATTTT. Protein: CASSVERGRLPDTQYF. The chain recombines TRBV9 with TRBJ2-3; 7 nucleotides agree with TRBD2. The CDR3 sequence is 16 residues long. With V trimmed by 2 bases and J by 4 bases, 10 bases remained unmatched. Germline CDR1 is SGDLS and CDR2 is YYNGEE.